This T cell receptor (beta chain) was sequenced during a study of shared clonotypes between healthy human individuals. Study-wide context: Plates per donor: three CD4 naive, three CD4 memory, two CD8 naive, one CD8 memory.

Assay used: immunoSEQ multiplex PCR; TCRdb lists only in-frame clones, some missing. The repertoire has approximately 2.3 million clones, more than 80% of them found once; the top ten carry 0.35% to 0.45%. The study's findings and limits: Naive CD4 clonotypes were shared across several donors at roughly 5.5%.

The count of this clone is one. Its target is not known. The germline V gene encodes CDR1 SGHRS and CDR2 YFSETQ. Trimming stripped 0 bases from V and 0 bases from J, with 10 bases between. The CDR3 totals 15 residues. The clonotype originates from a man between 18 and 29 years old in good health. Some clones in this sample may be carry-over from other donors' samples. This chain links TRBV5-1 with TRBJ2-7; D remains ambiguous. Sample: naive CD4+ T cells from PBMCs. Subset here: CD45RA+ positively selected. The CDR3 here is CASSLVSESSYEQYF. In DNA form, the CDR3 reads TGCGCCAGCAGCTTGGTTTCAGAGAGCTCCTACGAGCAGTACTTC.